These 16 T cell receptor beta chains originate from one sample sequenced in a study of T cell responses to AZD1222 COVID-19 vaccine. Sequencing was performed with immunoSEQ multiplex PCR; in TCRdb, only in-frame clones are kept and a portion is missing. The sample lists over 20,000 clones, over 75% seen once, with 34% in the top ten. The specimen was peripheral blood, collected 28 days after the second AZD1222 dose. Every receptor here comes from an adult who received the AZD1222 COVID-19 vaccine.

The rearrangement uses TRBV24-1 and TRBJ2-5; 7 bases match TRBD1. V lost 3 bases to trimming and J lost 6 bases; unmatched junction nucleotides: 12. Germline CDR1 and CDR2: KGHDR and SFDVKD. The CDR3 covers 16 residues. The CDR3 nucleotides are TGTGCCACCAGTGATCCCCAACAGGGGCCGGGAAAGACCCAGTACTTC. Its translation is CATSDPQQGPGKTQYF.

This sequence joins TRBV9 and TRBJ2-7; 8 bases agree with TRBD1. CDR1 is SGDLS and CDR2 is YYNGEE in the germline V gene. Losses at the gene ends were 4 bases for V and 5 bases for J; bases not matched to a gene: 14. The length of the CDR3 is 16 residues. The CDR3 nucleotides are TGTGCCAGCAGCCCCACGGCAGGGGGCGTTCTTGACGAGCAGTACTTC. Encoded protein: CASSPTAGGVLDEQYF.

This sequence joins TRBV5-4 and TRBJ2-7; 9 nucleotides match TRBD1. The CDR3 is 14 amino acids. Germline V gives CDR1 SGHNT, CDR2 YYREEE (reference sequence). Germline trimming cut 5 bases from V and 1 base from J; bases unmatched to any gene: 4. The CDR3 sequence: CASSTGGRSYEQYF. In nucleotides, the CDR3 is TGTGCCAGCAGTACAGGGGGCAGGTCCTACGAGCAGTACTTC.

This clone was recorded a few times. The rearrangement joins TRBV28 to TRBJ2-2; D call uncertain. There are 12 residues in the CDR3. Germline V lookup: CDR1 MDHEN, CDR2 SYDVKM. Deletions cut 5 bases from V and 4 bases from J, with 5 bases between. For the CDR3, the DNA is TGTGCCAGCAGTCTTACCACCGGGGAGCTGTTTTTT. Amino acid sequence: CASSLTTGELFF.

V is TRBV9 and J is TRBJ2-3, with D uncertain. Germline V gene lookup returns CDR1 SGDLS and CDR2 YYNGEE. Trimming shortened V by 1 base and J by 0 bases, and 6 bases separated the two germline ends. CDR3 length: 14 residues. The chain's CDR3 is CASSVTGSTDTQYF. In nucleotides, the CDR3 is TGTGCCAGCAGCGTAACCGGTAGCACAGATACGCAGTATTTT. The whole variable domain, filled in from reference TRBV9 and TRBJ2-3, reads DSGVTQTPKHLITATGQRVTLRCSPRSGDLSVYWYQQSLDQGLQFLIQYYNGEERAKGNILERFSAQQFPDLHSELNLSSLELGDSALYFCASSVTGSTDTQYFGPGTRLTVL.

V usage is TRBV2 and J usage is TRBJ2-3, with D tentatively TRBD2 (6 bases). Germline CDR1 reads SNHLY; CDR2 reads FYNNEI. Trimming removed 6 bases from V and 4 bases from J, with 11 bases in between. The CDR3 contains 13 residues. CDR3: CASSGRLADTQYF. The CDR3 bases are TGTGCCAGCAGCGGGAGACTTGCAGATACGCAGTATTTT.

This clone was seen only a few times. CDR3 loop: CAWSQTGTSYEQYF. In DNA form, the CDR3 reads TGTGCCTGGAGTCAGACCGGGACCTCCTACGAGCAGTACTTC. This chain links TRBV30 with TRBJ2-7; D is possibly TRBD1 or TRBD2 (5 bases each). This CDR3 contains 14 residues. Deletions cut 2 bases from V and 0 bases from J, with 11 bases between. Germline lookup yields CDR1 GTSNPN and CDR2 SVGIG (reference sequence).

The chain joins TRBV7-8 to TRBJ1-5; 7 positions agree with TRBD1. The CDR3 spans 15 residues. Germline CDR1 SGHVS, CDR2 FQNEAQ. V was clipped by 2 bases and J by 2 bases; unmatched bases: 3. The CDR3 region is CASSLNRGRNQPQHF. In nucleotides, the CDR3 is TGTGCCAGCAGCTTAAACAGGGGTCGCAATCAGCCCCAGCATTTT.

The chain couples TRBV7-3 to TRBJ1-2; D unresolved. Trimming pared 5 bases from V and 13 bases from J, leaving 20 bases between. The CDR3 has 13 amino acids. Germline-derived CDR1 and CDR2 are SGHTA and FQGTGA. CDR3 sequence (DNA): TGTGCCAGCAGCCATCCCCCCTTTAGCCTCTTCACCTTC. This translates into CASSHPPFSLFTF.

This clone has only a few counts. This chain uses TRBV3-1 (or the pseudogene TRBV3-2) with TRBJ2-5; 7 nucleotides line up with TRBD1. Germline V gives CDR1 LGHDT, CDR2 YNNKEL (reference sequence). V dropped 6 bases and J dropped 7; count of bases not matched to a gene: 14. The length of the CDR3 is 15 residues. This CDR3 reads CASRPLRQGWGTQYF. In DNA, the CDR3 is TGTGCCAGCAGGCCATTGAGACAGGGTTGGGGGACCCAGTACTTC.

The genes are TRBV11-2 and TRBJ2-5, with 7 bases identical to TRBD2. Losses at the gene ends were 2 bases for V and 5 bases for J; bases not matched to a gene: 5. CDR3 length: 14 residues. CDR1 is SGHAT and CDR2 is FQNNGV in the germline V gene. The CDR3 loop reads CASSLNWGGETQYF. The CDR3 nucleotides are TGTGCCAGCAGCTTAAATTGGGGGGGGGAGACCCAGTACTTC.

This sequence joins TRBV5-1 and TRBJ2-1; 11 nucleotides line up with TRBD1. With V trimmed by 4 bases and J by 6 bases, 3 bases remained unmatched. CDR1 and CDR2 from the germline V gene are SGHRS and YFSETQ. This CDR3 contains 14 residues. The DNA of the CDR3 is TGCGCCAGCAGCCCCGGGACAGGGGGCAATGAGCAGTTCTTC. This gives the protein CASSPGTGGNEQFF.

The chain carries TRBV6-1 and TRBJ2-5; D is perhaps TRBD1 (5 bases). The CDR3 consists of 14 residues. Per germline, CDR1 MNHNS and CDR2 SASEGT. Trimming shortened V by 2 bases and J by 5 bases, and 12 bases separated the two germline ends. The CDR3 region is CASSEMQGWETQYF. The CDR3 coding sequence is TGTGCCAGCAGTGAAATGCAGGGATGGGAGACCCAGTACTTC.

The chain links TRBV20-1 to TRBJ1-2; D uncertain. This CDR3 spans 10 amino acids. V lost 6 bases to trimming and J lost 8 bases, with 10 bases between them. Germline CDR1 and CDR2: DFQATT and SNEGSKA (reference sequence). As DNA, the CDR3 is TGCAGTGCCTGGGAGGGAGGCTACACCTTC. This codes for CSAWEGGYTF.

The rearrangement uses TRBV5-6 and TRBJ2-7, with TRBD2 as a possible D gene (5 bases). The germline V gene encodes CDR1 SGHDT and CDR2 YYEEEE. The CDR3 runs to 15 residues. Trimming left V 4 bases short and J 6 bases short, with 20 bases between. The CDR3 nucleotides are TGTGCCAGCAGCACCTGGACGGGGAACCGCCGCGAGCAGTACTTC. Its translation: CASSTWTGNRREQYF.

The chain joins TRBV9 to TRBJ1-2, with no clear D. The V end was cut by 0 bases, the J end by 3 bases, with 6 bases between. Germline lookup yields CDR1 SGDLS and CDR2 YYNGEE. The CDR3 consists of 13 residues. CDR3 DNA: TGTGCCAGCAGCGTAGGTCGGGACTATGGCTACACCTTC. It encodes CASSVGRDYGYTF.